These 30 T cell receptor beta chains were all obtained from the same sample, sequenced in a study of shared clonotypes between healthy human individuals. Profiled with immunoSEQ multiplex PCR; TCRdb holds only in-frame clones, not every one. The sample includes about 470,000 clones, 75% to 85% of them seen just once. Specimen: PBMCs. These receptors were taken from a woman aged 40-49 years in good health. Some clones in this sample may be carry-over from other donors' samples.

This sequence joins TRBV11-1 and TRBJ2-1; 9 bases agree with TRBD1. The CDR3 is made up of 15 amino acids. V lost 5 bases to trimming and J lost 4 bases; unmatched junction nucleotides: 6. Germline V gene data show CDR1 as SGHAT and CDR2 as FQDESV (reference sequence). The CDR3 here is CASSTPGQGYNEQFF. CDR3 nucleotide sequence: TGTGCCAGCAGCACCCCGGGACAGGGTTACAATGAGCAGTTCTTC. The full variable domain, its missing parts supplied by reference TRBV11-1 and TRBJ2-1, is EAEVAQSPRYKITEKSQAVAFWCDPISGHATLYWYRQILGQGPELLVQFQDESVVDDSQLPKDRFSAERLKGVDSTLKIQPAELGDSAMYLCASSTPGQGYNEQFFGPGTRLTVL.

This chain connects TRBV19 to TRBJ1-3; D is undetermined. Germline V lookup: CDR1 LNHDA, CDR2 SQIVND (reference sequence). This CDR3 is 15 amino acids long. V lost 6 bases to trimming and J lost 3 bases, with 15 bases between them. CDR3 nucleotides: TGTGCCAGTAGCCCGATGGACTCTGGTGGAAACACCATATATTTT. Residues: CASSPMDSGGNTIYF.

J is TRBJ1-3 and V is TRBV2; D gene unclear. The V and J ends lost 3 bases and 0 bases respectively, with 12 bases between them. This CDR3 contains 16 residues. The germline gives CDR1 SNHLY, CDR2 FYNNEI. CDR3 loop: CASSEEWGSSGNTIYF. The DNA for the CDR3 is TGTGCCAGCAGTGAGGAGTGGGGAAGCTCTGGAAACACCATATATTTT.

This clone occurred a few times. V and J are TRBV28 and TRBJ1-5, with no clear D. Germline loops: CDR1 MDHEN, CDR2 SYDVKM. The CDR3 consists of 14 residues. V was clipped by 6 bases and J by 1 base, with 10 bases between them. CDR3 DNA: TGTGCCAGCAGGGACGGACTAAGCAATCAGCCCCAGCATTTT. Translation: CASRDGLSNQPQHF.

This clone was seen once. The rearrangement joins TRBV30 to TRBJ2-1; D may be TRBD1 (6 bases). The germline V gene has CDR1 GTSNPN and CDR2 SVGIG (reference sequence). V lost 3 bases and J lost 2, with 14 bases in between. This CDR3 contains 15 residues. The CDR3 DNA reads as TGTGCCTGGAGCGCGGACAGTACAACCTACAATGAGCAGTTCTTC. It encodes CAWSADSTTYNEQFF.

The genes are TRBV11-2 and TRBJ2-5; D might be TRBD1 (6 bases). The CDR3 sequence is 16 residues long. From germline, CDR1 is SGHAT and CDR2 FQNNGV. Trimming shortened V by 0 bases and J by 2 bases, and 13 bases separated the two germline ends. Here the CDR3 reads CASSLEDSLPQETQYF. The CDR3 DNA follows: TGTGCCAGCAGCTTAGAGGACAGCCTACCTCAAGAGACCCAGTACTTC.

The chain uses TRBV19 and TRBJ1-2, with D uncertain. Trimming took 5 bases from V and 3 from J, leaving 7 bases between them. The CDR3 sequence is 12 residues long. Germline CDR1 is LNHDA and CDR2 is SQIVND (reference sequence). CDR3 amino acids: CASSHGDYGYTF. Here the CDR3 DNA reads TGTGCCAGTAGTCATGGGGACTATGGCTACACCTTC.

The chain has TRBV7-8 and TRBJ1-2; no firm D call. CDR3 length equals 18 residues. CDR1 is SGHVS, CDR2 FQNEAQ, per germline. Between the trimmed V and J ends, which lost 0 bases and 1 base, there was a span of 18 bases. In DNA form, the CDR3 reads TGTGCCAGCAGCTTAGCGGTCCTTTATTCGGTCGATAACTATGGCTACACCTTC. It codes for CASSLAVLYSVDNYGYTF.

The genes are TRBV5-4 and TRBJ1-4; D uncertain. V lost 2 bases and J lost 7, with 21 bases in between. CDR3 size: 17 residues. Germline CDR1 SGHNT, CDR2 YYREEE (reference sequence). For the CDR3, the DNA is TGTGCCAGCAGCTTAGGTGGATTCGGCAATCGGGGTGAAAAACTGTTTTTT. Protein: CASSLGGFGNRGEKLFF. Full variable domain (outside the CDR3, taken from reference TRBV5-4 and TRBJ1-4): ETGVTQSPTHLIKTRGQQVTLRCSSQSGHNTVSWYQQALGQGPQFIFQYYREEENGRGNFPPRFSGLQFPNYSSELNVNALELDDSALYLCASSLGGFGNRGEKLFFGSGTQLSVL.

The V call is TRBV25-1, the J call TRBJ1-2; TRBD1 matches 11 bases. Looked up from germline, CDR1 is MGHDK and CDR2 is SYGVNS. This CDR3 is built from 16 residues. The V gene end was trimmed by 3 bases and the J gene end by 8 bases; junction bases not matched to a gene: 11. This CDR3 reads CASSDPQGQGARGYTF. DNA of the CDR3: TGTGCCAGCAGTGATCCTCAAGGACAGGGGGCGCGAGGCTACACCTTC.

For this clone: A single base separates this from a much larger clone, so it may be a read error. The rearrangement uses TRBV30 and TRBJ1-1, with D tentatively TRBD1 (5 bases). The CDR3 runs 15 residues. The germline V gene has CDR1 GTSNPN and CDR2 SVGIG (reference sequence). V was shortened by 4 bases and J by 3 bases, with 18 bases between the two germline ends. CDR3 sequence reads: CAWTPKEGRDTEAFF. Written as DNA, the CDR3 is TGTGCCTGGACCCCGAAGGAGGGCAGGGACACTGAAGCTTTCTTT.

The chain has TRBV9 and TRBJ2-2; D uncertain. Trimming pared 2 bases from V and 6 bases from J, leaving 11 bases between. The CDR3 covers 14 residues. In germline, CDR1 is SGDLS, CDR2 YYNGEE. CDR3 DNA: TGTGCCAGCAGCGTGGATGCCGGGCCCGGGGAGCTGTTTTTT. This sequence encodes CASSVDAGPGELFF. Filled out from reference TRBV9 and TRBJ2-2, the complete variable domain reads DSGVTQTPKHLITATGQRVTLRCSPRSGDLSVYWYQQSLDQGLQFLIQYYNGEERAKGNILERFSAQQFPDLHSELNLSSLELGDSALYFCASSVDAGPGELFFGEGSRLTVL.

In this sample, this clone turned up many times. The chain is built from TRBV28 and TRBJ1-3; 7 bases fit TRBD1. Germline trimming cut 5 bases from V and 6 bases from J; bases unmatched to any gene: 7. The CDR3 sequence is 14 residues long. Germline-derived CDR1 and CDR2 are MDHEN and SYDVKM. This CDR3 reads CASSPSGGENTIYF. For the CDR3, the DNA is TGTGCCAGCAGTCCCTCAGGGGGTGAAAACACCATATATTTT. Using reference TRBV28 and TRBJ1-3 for the parts outside the CDR3, the full variable domain is DVKVTQSSRYLVKRTGEKVFLECVQDMDHENMFWYRQDPGLGLRLIYFSYDVKMKEKGDIPEGYSVSREKKERFSLILESASTNQTSMYLCASSPSGGENTIYFGEGSWLTVV.

The rearrangement links TRBV29-1 to TRBJ1-4; D possibly corresponds to TRBD1 (6 bases). Germline V CDR1 and CDR2: SQVTM, ANQGSEA. The CDR3 runs to 15 residues. Trimming pared 3 bases from V and 5 bases from J, leaving 16 bases between. The CDR3 is CSVDGVQGGNEKLFF. DNA for the CDR3: TGCAGCGTTGATGGGGTACAGGGTGGGAATGAAAAACTGTTTTTT.

V is TRBV9 and J is TRBJ2-5; 11 positions agree with TRBD2. The J call could be wrong; TRBJ2-7 is a better fit for the DNA end. The CDR3 contains 14 residues. Germline CDR1 is SGDLS and CDR2 is YYNGEE. CDR3 region: CASSTGTSGAEQYF. CDR3 nucleotide sequence: TGTGCCAGCAGCACAGGGACTAGCGGAGCCGAGCAGTACTTC.

CDR3 in DNA: TGTGCCAGCAGTTTACTTGAGGCCCCGGGACAGGGGGCCTATGGCTACACCTTC. This codes for CASSLLEAPGQGAYGYTF. The chain joins TRBV27 to TRBJ1-2; 12 bases map to TRBD1. The CDR3 is 18 amino acids. The ends lost 2 bases at V and 4 bases at J; junction bases unmatched: 11. Germline values: CDR1 MNHEY, CDR2 SMNVEV (reference sequence).

The CDR3 nucleotides read TGTGCCACCAGTGTCGGTAGCGGGAGGGATGAGCAGTTCTTC. Translation: CATSVGSGRDEQFF. This chain links TRBV15 with TRBJ2-1; 11 bases are shared with TRBD2. CDR3 size: 14 residues. Losses at the gene ends were 6 bases for V and 8 bases for J; bases not matched to a gene: 6. Germline values: CDR1 LNHNV, CDR2 YYDKDF (reference sequence).

The gene calls are TRBV5-6 and TRBJ1-1; no reliable D call. The V end lost 4 bases, the J end lost 3 bases, and 16 bases lay between the germline ends. Germline CDR1 SGHDT, CDR2 YYEEEE. This CDR3 spans 15 amino acids. CDR3 nucleotides: TGTGCCAGCAGCCCAATACGGACGGTACACACTGAAGCTTTCTTT. This sequence encodes CASSPIRTVHTEAFF.

The V gene is TRBV6-1, the J gene TRBJ2-1; 9 bases line up with TRBD1. CDR1 and CDR2 (germline): MNHNS, SASEGT. V dropped 7 bases and J dropped 3; count of bases not matched to a gene: 7. The CDR3 sequence is 15 residues long. CDR3 residues: CASKTQGALYNEQFF. The CDR3 region has the DNA TGTGCCAGCAAAACACAGGGGGCTCTCTACAATGAGCAGTTCTTC.

CDR3: CASSSSGENTYEQYF. In nucleotides, the CDR3 is TGTGCCAGCAGCTCCTCGGGTGAGAACACCTACGAGCAGTACTTC. The chain joins TRBV28 to TRBJ2-7; D not certain. The V gene's germline CDR1 is MDHEN and CDR2 SYDVKM. Trimming shortened V by 6 bases and J by 2 bases, and 17 bases separated the two germline ends. The CDR3 consists of 15 residues.

The V gene is TRBV6-5, the J gene TRBJ1-5; D unclear. The ends were cut back, 2 bases at V and 0 bases at J, with 5 bases in the middle. CDR3 length equals 14 residues. Germline V lookup: CDR1 MNHEY, CDR2 SVGAGI. The DNA of the CDR3 is TGTGCCAGCAGTTACGGGCCTAGCAATCAGCCCCAGCATTTT. Protein product: CASSYGPSNQPQHF.

The CDR3 sequence: CASSYYALVGQETQYF. The CDR3 bases are TGTGCCAGCAGTTATTACGCGTTGGTAGGGCAAGAGACCCAGTACTTC. The J gene is TRBJ2-5, the V gene TRBV6-6; D unresolved. CDR3 length: 16 residues. Trimming left V 3 bases short and J 2 bases short, with 16 bases between. Germline V gene sequence: CDR1 MNHNY, CDR2 SVGAGI (reference sequence).

The V call is TRBV27, the J call TRBJ1-2; 7 nucleotides line up with TRBD1. Trimming took 5 bases from V and 8 from J; bases not matched to a gene: 11. Germline V gene lookup returns CDR1 MNHEY and CDR2 SMNVEV (reference sequence). CDR3 size: 14 residues. The CDR3 DNA reads TGTGCCAGCAGTCCCAGGGGGAAGTTTAACGGCTACACCTTC. Residues: CASSPRGKFNGYTF.

The chain links TRBV30 to TRBJ1-5; 9 bases map to TRBD1. V trimming: 5 bases; J trimming: 2 bases; junction bases outside the gene matches: 7. CDR3 length equals 15 residues. Germline CDR1 is GTSNPN and CDR2 is SVGIG (reference sequence). The CDR3 bases are TGTGCCTGGCAACAGGGGGCTTTAGGCAATCAGCCCCAGCATTTT. It yields the protein CAWQQGALGNQPQHF.

The gene calls are TRBV7-9 and TRBJ1-1; D might be TRBD1 (5 bases). The CDR3 length is 15 residues. Between the trimmed V and J ends, which lost 0 bases and 0 bases, there was a span of 8 bases. Germline V lookup: CDR1 SEHNR, CDR2 FQNEAQ (reference sequence). The CDR3 loop is CASSLATGLNTEAFF. DNA of the CDR3: TGTGCCAGCAGCTTAGCTACAGGTCTGAACACTGAAGCTTTCTTT.

This sequence joins TRBV5-8 and TRBJ1-5; 9 bases are a match to TRBD1. The J segment lost 11 bases and the V segment lost 4 bases, leaving 10 bases of the junction unmatched. This CDR3 has 14 amino acids. Germline-derived CDR1 and CDR2 are SGHTS and YDEGEE. Here the CDR3 DNA reads TGTGCCAGCAGCCCTGACAGGGGGGGGATGTCCCAGCATTTT. Translation gives CASSPDRGGMSQHF.

Concerning this clone: The junction departs from germline at one end; a sequencing error may be responsible. The chain combines TRBV7-3 with TRBJ2-3, with D possibly TRBD2 on 6 matching bases. Germline V CDR1 and CDR2: SGHTA, FQGTGA. The CDR3 extends over 12 amino acids. In DNA form, the CDR3 reads TGTGCCAGCAGCTCACCAGGTGGGACTCCCAATTTT. Translated: CASSSPGGTPNF.

The J gene is TRBJ2-5, the V gene TRBV28, with D uncertain. V gave up 6 bases and J gave up 4 bases, with 9 bases separating them. Per the germline V gene, CDR1 is MDHEN and CDR2 is SYDVKM. The CDR3 contains 12 residues. The CDR3 DNA reads as TGTGCCAGCAGCTATACGCCAGAGACCCAGTACTTC. Translating it yields CASSYTPETQYF.

The chain employs TRBV5-4 and TRBJ2-1, with 10 bases lining up with TRBD2. Germline assignment: CDR1 SGHNT and CDR2 YYREEE (reference sequence). This CDR3 is built from 15 residues. J gave up 5 bases and V 2 bases, and 4 bases lay outside the gene matches. The CDR3 loop is CASSLGTSVDNEQFF. The CDR3 DNA reads as TGTGCCAGCAGCTTAGGGACTAGCGTCGACAATGAGCAGTTCTTC. The whole variable domain, filled in from reference TRBV5-4 and TRBJ2-1, reads ETGVTQSPTHLIKTRGQQVTLRCSSQSGHNTVSWYQQALGQGPQFIFQYYREEENGRGNFPPRFSGLQFPNYSSELNVNALELDDSALYLCASSLGTSVDNEQFFGPGTRLTVL.

The chain links TRBV27 to TRBJ2-7; weak D call: TRBD1 (6 bases). The CDR3 has 16 amino acids. CDR1 and CDR2 from the germline V gene are MNHEY and SMNVEV (reference sequence). V lost 4 bases, J lost 2 bases, and 18 bases lay in between. CDR3 sequence reads: CASSSRPGVGTYEQYF. The CDR3 nucleotides are TGTGCCAGCAGTTCTCGGCCAGGGGTAGGGACCTACGAGCAGTACTTC.